Detailed here is one TCR beta chain. These data are taken from a study of control samples from healthy donors and cancer patients. Assay: immunoSEQ multiplex PCR; the TCRdb copy retains only in-frame clones and omits some. This table holds 120,000 or so clones, 87% found once. The V end lost 4 bases, the J end lost 4 bases, and 12 bases lay between the germline ends. CDR1 SGDLS and CDR2 YYNGEE come from the germline V gene. This CDR3 spans 15 amino acids. Sequenced material: blood. The chain has TRBV9 and TRBJ2-6, with D perhaps being TRBD1 or TRBD2 (6 bases each). The clonotype was recovered from a man between 25 and 39 years old in good health. This CDR3 reads CASSLRGVGANVLTF. CDR3 sequence (DNA): TGTGCCAGCAGCCTTAGGGGGGTAGGGGCCAACGTCCTGACTTTC.